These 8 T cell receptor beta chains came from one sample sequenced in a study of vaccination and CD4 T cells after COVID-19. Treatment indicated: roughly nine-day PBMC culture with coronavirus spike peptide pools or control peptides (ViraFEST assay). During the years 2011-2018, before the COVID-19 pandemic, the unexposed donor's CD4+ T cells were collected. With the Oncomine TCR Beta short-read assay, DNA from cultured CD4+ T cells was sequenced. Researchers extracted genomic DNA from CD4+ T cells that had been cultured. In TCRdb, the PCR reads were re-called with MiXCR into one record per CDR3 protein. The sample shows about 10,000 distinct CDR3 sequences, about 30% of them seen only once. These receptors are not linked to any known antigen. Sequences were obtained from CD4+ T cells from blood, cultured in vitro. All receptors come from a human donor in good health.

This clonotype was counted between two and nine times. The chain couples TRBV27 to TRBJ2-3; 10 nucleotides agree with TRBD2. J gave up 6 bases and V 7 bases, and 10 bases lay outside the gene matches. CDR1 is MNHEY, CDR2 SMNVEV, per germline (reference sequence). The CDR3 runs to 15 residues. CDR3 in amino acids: CASTSTGLASDTQYF. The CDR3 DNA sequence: TGTGCCAGCACCAGCACGGGACTAGCGAGCGATACGCAGTATTTT.

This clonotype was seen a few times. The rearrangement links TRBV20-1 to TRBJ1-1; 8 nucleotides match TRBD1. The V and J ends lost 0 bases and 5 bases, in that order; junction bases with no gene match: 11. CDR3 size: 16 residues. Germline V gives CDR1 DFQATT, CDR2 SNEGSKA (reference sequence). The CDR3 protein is CSARDPLTGGRTEAFF. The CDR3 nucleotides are TGCAGTGCTAGAGATCCCCTCACAGGGGGTAGAACTGAAGCTTTCTTT.

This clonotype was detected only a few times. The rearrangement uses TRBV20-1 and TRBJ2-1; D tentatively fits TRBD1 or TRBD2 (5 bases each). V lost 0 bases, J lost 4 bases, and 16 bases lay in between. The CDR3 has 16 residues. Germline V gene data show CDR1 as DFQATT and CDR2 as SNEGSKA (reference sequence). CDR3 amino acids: CSARDVRGGQYNEQFF. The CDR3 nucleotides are TGCAGTGCTAGAGATGTTAGGGGCGGGCAGTACAATGAGCAGTTCTTC.

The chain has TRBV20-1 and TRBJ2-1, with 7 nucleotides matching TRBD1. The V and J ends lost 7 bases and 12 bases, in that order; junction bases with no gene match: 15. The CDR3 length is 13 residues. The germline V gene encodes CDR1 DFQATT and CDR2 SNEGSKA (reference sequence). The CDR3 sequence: CSVPGPGGIRQFF. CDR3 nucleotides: TGCAGTGTCCCGGGACCAGGGGGTATACGGCAGTTCTTC.

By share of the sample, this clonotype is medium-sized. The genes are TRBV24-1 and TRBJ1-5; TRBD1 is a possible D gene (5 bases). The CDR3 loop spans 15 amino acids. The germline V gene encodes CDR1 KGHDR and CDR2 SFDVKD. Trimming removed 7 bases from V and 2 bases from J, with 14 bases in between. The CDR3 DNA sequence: TGTGCCACCAGGGGGGAGGGCTTGGGCAATCAGCCCCAGCATTTT. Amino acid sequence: CATRGEGLGNQPQHF.

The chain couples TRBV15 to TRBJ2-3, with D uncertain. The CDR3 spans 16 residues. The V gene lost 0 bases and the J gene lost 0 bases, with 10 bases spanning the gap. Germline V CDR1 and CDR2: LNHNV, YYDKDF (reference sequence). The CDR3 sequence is CATSRDRIPSTDTQYF. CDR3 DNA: TGTGCCACCAGCAGAGATCGGATTCCTAGCACAGATACGCAGTATTTT.

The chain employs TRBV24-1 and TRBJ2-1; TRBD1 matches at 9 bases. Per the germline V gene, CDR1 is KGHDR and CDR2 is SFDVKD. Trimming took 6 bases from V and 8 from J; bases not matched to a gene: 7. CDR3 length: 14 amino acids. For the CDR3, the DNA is TGTGCCACCAGTCACGGACAGGGGATACATGAGCAGTTCTTC. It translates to CATSHGQGIHEQFF.

In nucleotides, the CDR3 is TGTGCCAGCAGTCGGACTAGCAGTGAGCAGTTCTTC. It is translated as CASSRTSSEQFF. The rearrangement uses TRBV12-3 or TRBV12-4 and TRBJ2-1, with 8 positions matching TRBD2. With 5 bases clipped from V and 9 bases from J, the junction kept 3 bases outside the gene matches. This CDR3 has 12 residues.